Below, 15 T cell receptor beta chains from the same sample are listed, as sequenced in a study of blood T cells in healthy people across ages. With a J-beta primer mix and a sample-barcoded 5' primer, a second PCR ran 7 to 11 cycles. MiXCR, applied by TCRdb to the 5' RACE reads, yields one record per CDR3 protein. The sample consists of approximately 680,000 distinct CDR3 sequences, about 30% of them appearing once. Source material: blood. Receptor source: a woman of 80 years or more in good health.

The table lists this clonotype with many counts. The chain has TRBV28 and TRBJ2-1, with TRBD1 identical over 7 bases. V shed 4 bases, J shed 6 bases, and the junction held 9 bases outside the gene matches. Germline V lookup: CDR1 MDHEN, CDR2 SYDVKM. This CDR3 is 15 amino acids long. CDR3 in DNA: TGTGCCAGCAGTTCAAGGACAGGCCTAGGCAATGAGCAGTTCTTC. As protein: CASSSRTGLGNEQFF.

This clonotype showed up just a few times. A single base separates this from a much larger clone, so it may be a read error. The CDR3 sequence is CASSRGAGANEQFF. CDR3 sequence (DNA): TGTGCCAGCAGCCGGGGCGCAGGGGCGAATGAGCAGTTCTTC. The chain joins TRBV3-1 to TRBJ2-1, with D perhaps matching TRBD1 (6 bases). The CDR3 runs to 14 residues. Germline values: CDR1 LGHDT, CDR2 YNNKEL (reference sequence). The V gene lost 4 bases and the J gene lost 7 bases, with 14 bases spanning the gap.

This clonotype was seen a few times. The V and J genes are TRBV3-1 and TRBJ1-5; D possibly corresponds to TRBD1 (5 bases). CDR1 is LGHDT and CDR2 is YNNKEL in the germline V gene (reference sequence). The V gene lost 2 bases and the J gene lost 5 bases, with 10 bases spanning the gap. This CDR3 contains 14 residues. DNA for the CDR3: TGTGCCAGCAGCCAAAGAGGGACGGATCAGCCCCAGCATTTT. This codes for CASSQRGTDQPQHF.

This rearrangement joins TRBV20-1 to TRBJ1-1; TRBD1 might be the D (5 bases). V lost 3 bases and J lost 5, with 16 bases in between. CDR1 DFQATT and CDR2 SNEGSKA come from the germline V gene (reference sequence). The CDR3 is 14 amino acids. CDR3 DNA sequence: TGCAGTGCTAGCCCTAGACAGCTGGGGACTGAAGCTTTCTTT. Translating gives CSASPRQLGTEAFF.

This clonotype was counted ten times or more. The V gene is TRBV2, the J gene TRBJ2-3; TRBD2 agrees at 9 bases. Losses at the gene ends were 9 bases for V and 4 bases for J; bases not matched to a gene: 5. Germline lookup yields CDR1 SNHLY and CDR2 FYNNEI. This CDR3 is built from 13 residues. The CDR3 protein is CARQAGGSDTQYF. The CDR3, as DNA: TGTGCCAGGCAAGCGGGGGGCTCAGATACGCAGTATTTT.

This clonotype was counted at least ten times. The chain links TRBV7-9 to TRBJ2-7; 8 bases agree with TRBD1. Germline V gene data show CDR1 as SEHNR and CDR2 as FQNEAQ (reference sequence). CDR3 length: 15 residues. V was pared by 5 bases and J by 4 bases, with 10 bases of the junction left unmatched. The CDR3 spells CASSPGTGWEYEQYF. The CDR3, as DNA: TGTGCCAGCAGCCCCGGGACAGGCTGGGAGTACGAGCAGTACTTC.

This clonotype was observed once. This chain joins TRBV6-5 and TRBJ2-1; no clear D. Trimming cost V 0 bases and J 1 base, with 10 bases left between them. The V gene's germline CDR1 is MNHEY and CDR2 SVGAGI. The CDR3 totals 16 residues. In nucleotides, the CDR3 is TGTGCCAGCAGTTACTCTGGACCGGCGTCCTACAATGAGCAGTTCTTC. As protein: CASSYSGPASYNEQFF.

Worth noting for this clonotype: Since a much larger clone is just one base distant, this may be a read error. V usage is TRBV4-1 and J usage is TRBJ2-1; 7 bases line up with TRBD1. CDR1 and CDR2 from the germline V gene are MGHRA and YSYEKL. The CDR3 runs to 16 residues. The CDR3 DNA follows: TGCGTCAGCAGCCACCGCATGGGACAGAGCTACAATGAGCAGTTCTTC. Encoded protein: CVSSHRMGQSYNEQFF.

This clonotype showed up many times. V is TRBV12-3 or TRBV12-4 and J is TRBJ2-7; 14 nucleotides line up with TRBD2. V shed 6 bases, J shed 2 bases, and the junction held 6 bases outside the gene matches. The length of the CDR3 is 16 residues. CDR3 residues: CASSPGLAGVPYEQYF. In DNA, the CDR3 is TGTGCCAGCAGCCCGGGACTAGCGGGGGTTCCCTACGAGCAGTACTTC.

This clonotype was observed at least ten times. The chain uses TRBV12-3 or TRBV12-4 and TRBJ2-3; D uncertain. Between the trimmed V and J ends, which lost 6 bases and 4 bases, there was a span of 8 bases. This CDR3 spans 12 amino acids. CDR3 sequence (DNA): TGTGCCAGCAGGGAAAGGGCAGATACGCAGTATTTT. Protein: CASRERADTQYF.

V usage is TRBV29-1 and J usage is TRBJ2-6; the D is unclear. Trimming left V 4 bases short and J 0 bases short, with 4 bases between. The length of the CDR3 is 13 residues. Germline lookup yields CDR1 SQVTM and CDR2 ANQGSEA. The CDR3 region has the DNA TGCAGCGTTGGGCTCTCTGGGGCCAACGTCCTGACTTTC. It yields the protein CSVGLSGANVLTF.

This clonotype was seen many times. The chain carries TRBV20-1 and TRBJ2-7, with TRBD2 matching 7 bases. The CDR3 consists of 15 residues. Trimming removed 3 bases from V and 0 bases from J; junction bases left unmatched: 8. CDR1 and CDR2 (germline): DFQATT, SNEGSKA (reference sequence). CDR3 region: CSASPSGASSYEQYF. The CDR3 DNA follows: TGCAGTGCTAGTCCCAGCGGGGCAAGCTCCTACGAGCAGTACTTC.

With regard to this clonotype: A much larger clone is a single base away; this may be a read error. The V gene is TRBV7-2, the J gene TRBJ1-6; 7 bases are shared with TRBD1. The germline CDR1 and CDR2 sequences are SGHTA and FQGNSA. This CDR3 region has 16 residues. The CDR3 sequence is CAGSSRQGSYNSPLHF. CDR3 DNA: TGTGCCGGCAGCTCCCGACAGGGATCCTATAATTCACCCCTCCACTTT.

This chain links TRBV20-1 with TRBJ2-2, with 10 bases that match TRBD1. With 2 bases clipped from V and 5 bases from J, the junction kept 8 bases outside the gene matches. This CDR3 spans 16 amino acids. CDR1 and CDR2 (germline): DFQATT, SNEGSKA (reference sequence). DNA of the CDR3: TGCAGTGCTAGACCCTGGGACAGGGGAGAAACCGGGGAGCTGTTTTTT. As protein: CSARPWDRGETGELFF.

The gene calls are TRBV5-1 and TRBJ2-1; tentative D call: TRBD2 (5 bases). The last part of the DNA fits TRBJ2-7 better; the J call may be wrong. This CDR3 region has 17 residues. In germline, CDR1 is SGHRS, CDR2 YFSETQ. DNA for the CDR3: TGCGCCGCCCGGTTCTCGACTACACCGAGCTCCTACAATGAGCAGTACTTC. Encoded protein: CAARFSTTPSSYNEQYF.